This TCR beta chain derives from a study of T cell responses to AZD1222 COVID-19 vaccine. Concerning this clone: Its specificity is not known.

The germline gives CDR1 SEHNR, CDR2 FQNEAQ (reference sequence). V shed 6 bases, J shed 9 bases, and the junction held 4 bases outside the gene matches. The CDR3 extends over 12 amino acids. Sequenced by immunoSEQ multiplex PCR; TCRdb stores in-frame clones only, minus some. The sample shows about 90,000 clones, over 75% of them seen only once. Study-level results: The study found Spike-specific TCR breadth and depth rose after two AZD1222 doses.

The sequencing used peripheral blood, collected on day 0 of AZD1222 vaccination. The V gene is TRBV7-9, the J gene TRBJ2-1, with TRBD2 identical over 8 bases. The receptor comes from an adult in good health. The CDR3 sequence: CASSSGKVEQFF. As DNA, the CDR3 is TGTGCCAGCAGTAGCGGGAAGGTTGAGCAGTTCTTC.